Listed below are T cell receptor beta chains from one sample, sequenced in a study of cytomegalovirus exposure and HLA in healthy donors. Measured with immunoSEQ multiplex PCR; TCRdb has only the in-frame clones, and not every one. The sample lists around 150,000 clones; just under 65% were seen once. Material: PBMCs. All receptors come from a woman aged 55-70 years in good health and CMV-seropositive. The CDR3 runs from the conserved cysteine through the conserved F or W. A D gene is named only where the DNA matches it firmly. Clone size appears in some rows only: once, few, many, or a class for an expanded clone.

J gene: TRBJ1-1
V gene: TRBV7-6
clone size: -
D gene: -
CDR3 DNA: TGTGCCAGCGCAGGGCTTCGGGACACTGAAGCTTTCTTC
CDR3 protein: CASAGLRDTEAFF

J gene: TRBJ1-1
V gene: TRBV13
clone size: -
D gene: -
CDR3 DNA: TGTGCCAGCAGCCCCGGAAGTGGACAGCGGAACACTGAAGCTTTCTTT
CDR3 protein: CASSPGSGQRNTEAFF

J gene: TRBJ1-2
V gene: TRBV7-2
clone size: -
D gene: TRBD1
CDR3 DNA: TGTGCCAGCAGCTCCGGACAGGCCAACTATGGCTACACCTTC
CDR3 protein: CASSSGQANYGYTF

J gene: TRBJ2-7
V gene: TRBV6-6
clone size: -
D gene: -
CDR3 DNA: TGTGCCAGCAGCCCGGTGACCTACGAGCAGTACTTC
CDR3 protein: CASSPVTYEQYF

J gene: TRBJ2-1
V gene: TRBV6-6
clone size: few
D gene: -
CDR3 DNA: TGTGCCAGCAGTCCACCGGGACAAAGCTCCTACAATGAGCAGTTCTTC
CDR3 protein: CASSPPGQSSYNEQFF

J gene: TRBJ2-2
V gene: TRBV5-4
clone size: -
D gene: TRBD2
CDR3 DNA: TGTGCCAGCAGCTTGGCCGGGCTAGCGGGAGGCGGCACCGGGGAGCTGTTTTTT
CDR3 protein: CASSLAGLAGGGTGELFF

J gene: TRBJ1-1
V gene: TRBV28
clone size: -
D gene: -
CDR3 DNA: TGTGCCAGCAGTGTAGGGAGTCTTGAAGCTTTCTTT
CDR3 protein: CASSVGSLEAFF

J gene: TRBJ1-1
V gene: TRBV7-6
clone size: -
D gene: TRBD1
CDR3 DNA: TGTGCCAGCAGCGAGACCGGGACAGCCACTGAAGCTTTCTTT
CDR3 protein: CASSETGTATEAFF

J gene: TRBJ1-2
V gene: TRBV28
clone size: -
D gene: -
CDR3 DNA: TGTGCCAGCAGTTTATTACAGGGAGCTAACTATGGCTACACCTTC
CDR3 protein: CASSLLQGANYGYTF

J gene: TRBJ2-5
V gene: TRBV28
clone size: -
D gene: -
CDR3 DNA: TGTGCCAGCAGTCGGGGGAATGGGGAGACCCAGTACTTC
CDR3 protein: CASSRGNGETQYF

J gene: TRBJ2-1
V gene: TRBV7-2
clone size: few
D gene: -
CDR3 DNA: TGTGCCAGCAGCTTCAGGACAGTCTCCTACAATGAGCAGTTCTTC
CDR3 protein: CASSFRTVSYNEQFF

J gene: TRBJ2-5
V gene: TRBV7-9
clone size: -
D gene: -
CDR3 DNA: TGTGCCAGCAGCTTAGGGGGGGTCCTCCCAGAGACCCAGTACTTC
CDR3 protein: CASSLGGVLPETQYF

J gene: TRBJ2-7
V gene: TRBV30
clone size: few
D gene: TRBD2
CDR3 DNA: TGTGCCTGGACTAGCGGGAGGCTCCCTAGGGAGCAGTACTTC
CDR3 protein: CAWTSGRLPREQYF

J gene: TRBJ1-1
V gene: TRBV7-3
clone size: few
D gene: -
CDR3 DNA: TGTGCCAGCAGCTTAACGAAATTACAGGGCAGGCCTTTCTTT
CDR3 protein: CASSLTKLQGRPFF

J gene: TRBJ2-4
V gene: TRBV7-9
clone size: -
D gene: TRBD1
CDR3 DNA: TGTGCCAGCAGCGATAGGCCCCGGGACAGGGGGCTAGCCAAAAACATTCAGTACTTC
CDR3 protein: CASSDRPRDRGLAKNIQYF

J gene: TRBJ2-1
V gene: TRBV28
clone size: -
D gene: -
CDR3 DNA: TGTGCCAGCAGGGGAGACTCCTACAATGAGCAGTTCTTC
CDR3 protein: CASRGDSYNEQFF

J gene: TRBJ2-1
V gene: TRBV9
clone size: -
D gene: -
CDR3 DNA: TGTGCCAGCAGCGTATCAGGGTACAATGAGCAGTTCTTC
CDR3 protein: CASSVSGYNEQFF

J gene: TRBJ2-3
V gene: TRBV9
clone size: -
D gene: TRBD1
CDR3 DNA: TGTGCCAGCAGCCCGACAGGGGGTTTCGCAGATACGCAGTATTTT
CDR3 protein: CASSPTGGFADTQYF

J gene: TRBJ2-2
V gene: TRBV2
clone size: -
D gene: -
CDR3 DNA: TGTGCCAGCAGGGGCTGGCGCACCGGGGAGCTGTTTTTT
CDR3 protein: CASRGWRTGELFF

J gene: TRBJ2-7
V gene: TRBV10-3
clone size: -
D gene: -
CDR3 DNA: TGTGCCATCAGTGAGGGCCCCTACGAGCAGTACTTC
CDR3 protein: CAISEGPYEQYF

J gene: TRBJ1-2
V gene: TRBV7-2
clone size: -
D gene: -
CDR3 DNA: TGTGCCAGCACCCTCCCCCGGGGATATGGCTACACCTTC
CDR3 protein: CASTLPRGYGYTF

J gene: TRBJ2-1
V gene: TRBV15
clone size: -
D gene: -
CDR3 DNA: TGTGCCACCAGCAGAAGCGGGGATGTTAGACAGGGGATGGGGAATGAGCAGTTCTTC
CDR3 protein: CATSRSGDVRQGMGNEQFF

J gene: TRBJ2-3
V gene: TRBV19
clone size: -
D gene: -
CDR3 DNA: TGTGCCAGTAGTATCAAGAGTAGCACAGATACGCAGTATTTT
CDR3 protein: CASSIKSSTDTQYF

J gene: TRBJ2-2
V gene: TRBV2
clone size: -
D gene: -
CDR3 DNA: TGTGCCAGCAGTGGGGACTTCAACACCGGGGAGCTGTTTTTT
CDR3 protein: CASSGDFNTGELFF

J gene: TRBJ1-2
V gene: TRBV4-1
clone size: few
D gene: TRBD1
CDR3 DNA: TGCGCCAGCAGCCCGGGACAGGGCTTTAACTATGGCTACACCTTC
CDR3 protein: CASSPGQGFNYGYTF

J gene: TRBJ2-7
V gene: TRBV11-2
clone size: -
D gene: -
CDR3 DNA: TGTGCCAGCAGCTTAAAGGGTGGGACATTGGGCGAGCAGTACTTC
CDR3 protein: CASSLKGGTLGEQYF

J gene: TRBJ2-2
V gene: TRBV30
clone size: few
D gene: -
CDR3 DNA: TGTGCCTGGAGTCTGACAGGAAACACCGGGGAGCTGTTTTTT
CDR3 protein: CAWSLTGNTGELFF

J gene: TRBJ1-1
V gene: TRBV9
clone size: -
D gene: -
CDR3 DNA: TGTGCCAGCAGCGTAGCTCCGGACAGAAACACTGAAGCTTTCTTT
CDR3 protein: CASSVAPDRNTEAFF

J gene: TRBJ2-5
V gene: TRBV27
clone size: -
D gene: -
CDR3 DNA: TGTGCCAGCAGCAGAATCCTCCAAGAGACCCAGTACTTC
CDR3 protein: CASSRILQETQYF

J gene: TRBJ2-7
V gene: TRBV4-3
clone size: -
D gene: TRBD1
CDR3 DNA: TGCGCCAGCAGCCAAGACCGGACAGGGTCGGGGACCTACGAGCAGTGCTTC
CDR3 protein: CASSQDRTGSGTYEQCF

J gene: TRBJ1-1
V gene: TRBV7-9
clone size: -
D gene: TRBD1
CDR3 DNA: TGTGCCAGCAGCGGATCAGGGGGCTCTGAAGCTTTCTTT
CDR3 protein: CASSGSGGSEAFF